This TCR beta chain was retrieved from a study of CD8+CD57+ T cells in acquired aplastic anemia. By flow cytometry, patients selected for sequencing had shown an expansion of CD8+CD57+ cells. Blood samples were obtained from patients who had received no prior therapy. General observations from the study: Controls and patients did not differ significantly in CD8+ Simpson's diversity.

The CDR3 contains 11 residues. Trimming took 5 bases from V and 6 from J, leaving 11 bases between them. Germline assignment: CDR1 DFQATT and CDR2 SNEGSKA (reference sequence). With respect to this clonotype: As yet, its antigen is unknown.

The study profiled TCR beta VDJ and CDR3 using genomic DNA as template. TCRdb fed the reads into MiXCR, producing one record per CDR3 protein. The data hold around 79,000 distinct CDR3 sequences, with less than 85% observed a single time. The TCR comes from a human donor with aplastic anemia. The chain combines TRBV20-1 with TRBJ2-7, with D uncertain. Sequenced input: sorted CD4+, CD8+, or CD8+CD57+ T cells (not recorded which) from PBMCs. CDR3 loop: CSADLGSEQYF. Written as DNA, the CDR3 is TGCAGTGCTGATTTAGGGTCCGAGCAGTACTTC.